Included here is one T cell receptor beta chain sequence, with context. The authors' processing: The authors estimated nucleated cell counts from reference gene primer amplification. Generated by immunoSEQ multiplex PCR, the TCRdb table keeps only in-frame clones and is missing some. The V and J calls and clone size are taken from that table; D and trimming were inferred from the DNA. The data show approximately 220,000 clones, roughly 85% seen once. The V gene's germline CDR1 is SNHLY and CDR2 FYNNEI. V dropped 4 bases and J dropped 7; count of bases not matched to a gene: 6. The CDR3 loop spans 14 amino acids. The data are from a study of blood T cell repertoires in COVID-19. Study summary: The United States, Italy and Spain supplied acute and convalescent COVID-19 samples. PBMCs, B-cell-depleted T cells, or T cells were the source of the cDNA or gDNA that made up the material.

Assignments of participants to cohorts depended upon their own reported clinical history. Source material: PBMCs or T cells enriched from blood (not recorded which). The TCR was taken from a woman aged 40-49 years with acute COVID-19. The rearrangement links TRBV2 to TRBJ1-5; the match to TRBD1 covers 8 bases. The CDR3, as DNA: TGTGCCAGCAGTGGTGGACAGGGATGGCAGCCCCAGCATTTT. Translation gives CASSGGQGWQPQHF.